These 28 T cell receptor beta chains originate from one sample sequenced in a study of T cells in Graves' hyperthyroidism and ophthalmopathy. There were TCR beta CDR3 regions amplified from RNA transcripts. A set of HTBI primers served as the primers for a first-round RT-PCR of the TCR CDR3. TCRdb processed the multiplex PCR reads anew with MiXCR; each CDR3 protein has one entry. Of 300,000 or so distinct CDR3 sequences in the sample, around 20% were seen once. The sample taken for sequencing was blood. The origin of the receptors is a woman aged 45 to 65 with Graves' hyperthyroidism.

The chain combines TRBV12-3 or TRBV12-4 with TRBJ1-6, with 7 bases aligning to TRBD1. The CDR3 totals 15 residues. Trimming at V came to 3 bases and at J to 6 bases, leaving 5 bases not matched to a gene. As DNA, the CDR3 is TGTGCCAGCAGTTTGAACAGGGGACCTAATTCACCCCTCCACTTT. Amino acids: CASSLNRGPNSPLHF.

The chain links TRBV20-1 to TRBJ1-1; no definite D call. From germline, CDR1 is DFQATT and CDR2 SNEGSKA (reference sequence). CDR3 length equals 10 residues. V was shortened by 4 bases and J by 3 bases, with 3 bases between the two germline ends. The CDR3 loop reads CSAKYTEAFF. The CDR3, as DNA: TGCAGTGCTAAATACACTGAAGCTTTCTTT.

This clonotype was seen repeatedly, ten times or more. V is TRBV28 and J is TRBJ2-5, with 12 nucleotides matching TRBD2. The germline gives CDR1 MDHEN, CDR2 SYDVKM. Trimming removed 4 bases from V and 5 bases from J; junction bases left unmatched: 8. The CDR3 sequence is 16 residues long. DNA of the CDR3: TGTGCCAGCAGTTCGACTAGCGGGAGTTCCCGGGAGACCCAGTACTTC. Residues: CASSSTSGSSRETQYF.

This clonotype was observed many times. This chain connects TRBV20-1 to TRBJ2-5; 9 nucleotides align to TRBD2. The CDR3 is made up of 14 amino acids. CDR1 is DFQATT and CDR2 is SNEGSKA in the germline V gene (reference sequence). The V and J ends lost 3 bases and 2 bases, in that order; junction bases with no gene match: 4. CDR3 protein: CSARSGGTQETQYF. The CDR3 bases are TGCAGTGCTAGGAGCGGGGGGACACAAGAGACCCAGTACTTC.

This clonotype was recorded many times. The rearrangement links TRBV20-1 to TRBJ2-5; D gene uncertain. The V gene lost 1 base and the J gene lost 4 bases, with 7 bases spanning the gap. This CDR3 has 12 residues. The germline V gene encodes CDR1 DFQATT and CDR2 SNEGSKA (reference sequence). The CDR3 DNA follows: TGCAGTGCTAGAGTTGCAGGAGAGACCCAGTACTTC. This codes for CSARVAGETQYF.

This clonotype has just one count. The chain recombines TRBV14 with TRBJ1-2; D possibly corresponds to TRBD1 (6 bases). V gave up 3 bases and J gave up 4 bases, with 12 bases separating them. Per the germline V gene, CDR1 is SGHDN and CDR2 is FVKESK. The CDR3 runs 14 residues. The CDR3 spells CASSQSGGGYGYTF. CDR3 in DNA: TGTGCCAGCAGCCAGTCGGGAGGGGGCTATGGCTACACCTTC. The complete variable domain, with remaining parts taken from reference TRBV14 and TRBJ1-2, reads EAGVTQFPSHSVIEKGQTVTLRCDPISGHDNLYWYRRVMGKEIKFLLHFVKESKQDESGMPNNRFLAERTGGTYSTLKVQPAELEDSGVYFCASSQSGGGYGYTFGSGTRLTVV.

The genes are TRBV7-2 and TRBJ1-2, with a tentative D call TRBD1 (6 bases). In germline, CDR1 is SGHTA, CDR2 FQGNSA. V lost 5 bases and J lost 8, with 15 bases in between. The CDR3 runs 13 residues. CDR3 bases: TGTGCCAGCAGCCCCGTTGCGGGGGGCGGCTACACCTTC. Amino acids: CASSPVAGGGYTF.

This clonotype was seen many times. CDR3 in amino acids: CASSQSHYSYEQYF. In DNA, the CDR3 is TGTGCCAGCAGCCAAAGTCATTATTCCTACGAGCAGTACTTC. V gene TRBV7-9 combines with J gene TRBJ2-7; no clear D. CDR1 and CDR2 (germline): SEHNR, FQNEAQ (reference sequence). This CDR3 has 14 amino acids. The V and J ends lost 5 bases and 1 base respectively, with 12 bases between them. The full variable domain, with the rest looked up from reference TRBV7-9 and TRBJ2-7, is DTGVSQNPRHKITKRGQNVTFRCDPISEHNRLYWYRQTLGQGPEFLTYFQNEAQLEKSRLLSDRFSAERPKGSFSTLEIQRTEQGDSAMYLCASSQSHYSYEQYFGPGTRLTVT.

In this sample, this clonotype turned up many times. The V gene is TRBV6-1, the J gene TRBJ1-3; TRBD1 matches 7 bases. Per germline, CDR1 MNHNS and CDR2 SASEGT. This CDR3 is 17 amino acids long. Trimming cost V 2 bases and J 8 bases; bases outside gene matches: 15. CDR3 bases: TGTGCCAGCAGTGAATACTATGCACAGGGGACGGTGGACACCATATATTTT. Translated, it gives CASSEYYAQGTVDTIYF.

J is TRBJ2-5 and V is TRBV7-8; D is ambiguous. In germline, CDR1 is SGHVS, CDR2 FQNEAQ. Trimming removed 1 base at V and 2 bases at J, with 11 bases between. There are 15 residues in the CDR3. CDR3 bases: TGTGCCAGCAGCTTAGGTTACCAGTTGCAAGAGACCCAGTACTTC. This sequence encodes CASSLGYQLQETQYF.

A few counts support this clonotype. The chain uses TRBV6-1 and TRBJ2-5; 8 nucleotides agree with TRBD1. The CDR3 is 17 amino acids. V trimming: 6 bases; J trimming: 3 bases; junction bases outside the gene matches: 15. Germline lookup yields CDR1 MNHNS and CDR2 SASEGT. CDR3 sequence (DNA): TGTGCCAGCAGAACAATCTCCTACGGACAGGGTAAAGAGACCCAGTACTTC. This codes for CASRTISYGQGKETQYF.

The chain is built from TRBV28 and TRBJ2-5, with 8 bases lining up with TRBD1. Unmatched junction bases numbered 16, after V lost 5 bases and J lost 5 bases. The CDR3 is made up of 17 amino acids. Per germline, CDR1 MDHEN and CDR2 SYDVKM. CDR3 sequence reads: CASSIAITGTGGETQYF. For the CDR3, the DNA is TGTGCCAGCAGTATAGCTATAACCGGGACAGGCGGGGAGACCCAGTACTTC.

There are many counts of this clonotype. The rearrangement joins TRBV10-3 to TRBJ2-6; 8 nucleotides line up with TRBD1. The CDR3 loop spans 15 amino acids. The J segment lost 0 bases and the V segment lost 7 bases, leaving 2 bases of the junction unmatched. In germline, CDR1 is ENHRY, CDR2 SYGVKD. The CDR3 coding sequence is TGTGCCATCATGGGACAGGCCTCTGGGGCCAACGTCCTGACTTTC. This codes for CAIMGQASGANVLTF.

This clonotype showed up many times. J is TRBJ2-3 and V is TRBV6-1, with 15 bases identical to TRBD2. Losses at the gene ends were 5 bases for V and 0 bases for J; bases not matched to a gene: 18. The germline V gene has CDR1 MNHNS and CDR2 SASEGT. The CDR3 loop spans 22 amino acids. The CDR3: CASSRTRQGLAGGTTSTDTQYF. CDR3 nucleotides: TGTGCCAGCAGTCGTACCCGACAAGGACTAGCGGGGGGGACTACTAGCACAGATACGCAGTATTTT.

A few counts support this clonotype. A junction boundary mismatches the germline segment, possibly from a read error. The V and J genes are TRBV27 and TRBJ2-3; D is perhaps TRBD1 or TRBD2 (6 bases each). The CDR3 is 14 residues long. Germline assignment: CDR1 MNHEY and CDR2 SMNVEV (reference sequence). DNA for the CDR3: TGTGCCAGCAGCTCGAGAAGGGGGGCAGATGCGCAGTATTTT. It yields the protein CASSSRRGADAQYF.

This clonotype was found many times. The rearrangement uses TRBV20-1 and TRBJ2-1, with TRBD2 matching 11 bases. CDR1 and CDR2 from the germline V gene are DFQATT and SNEGSKA (reference sequence). The CDR3 runs to 15 residues. Losses at the gene ends were 2 bases for V and 10 bases for J; bases not matched to a gene: 10. DNA for the CDR3: TGCAGTGCTAGATCCAGGCTAGCGGGAGGTTACGAGCAGTTCTTC. This translates into CSARSRLAGGYEQFF.

This clonotype was picked up a small number of times. This rearrangement joins TRBV6-1 to TRBJ2-5; D unclear. V shed 3 bases and J shed 9 bases, with 17 bases lying between them. The CDR3 has 14 amino acids. Germline CDR1 and CDR2: MNHNS and SASEGT. CDR3 loop: CASSDVHSLAAQYF. The CDR3 DNA reads as TGTGCCAGCAGTGATGTTCACTCCCTCGCGGCCCAGTACTTC.

In this sample, this clonotype turned up many times. The chain joins TRBV7-9 to TRBJ2-7; 7 bases agree with TRBD1. The germline gives CDR1 SEHNR, CDR2 FQNEAQ (reference sequence). V lost 1 base, J lost 6 bases, and 3 bases stayed unmatched. This CDR3 is built from 13 residues. The CDR3 DNA is TGTGCCAGCAGCTTAGAGGCAGGGGGCGAGCAGTACTTC. This translates into CASSLEAGGEQYF.

The chain uses TRBV19 and TRBJ1-5; D is ambiguous. Per germline, CDR1 LNHDA and CDR2 SQIVND (reference sequence). Trimming stripped 3 bases from V and 0 bases from J, with 9 bases between. The CDR3 has 15 amino acids. The CDR3 coding sequence is TGTGCCAGTAGTATTGGCAGACATAGCAATCAGCCCCAGCATTTT. This encodes CASSIGRHSNQPQHF.

Ten or more counts support this clonotype. The chain recombines TRBV20-1 with TRBJ2-7; 9 bases align to TRBD1. Germline V CDR1 and CDR2: DFQATT, SNEGSKA (reference sequence). V dropped 5 bases and J dropped 5; count of bases not matched to a gene: 13. The CDR3 loop spans 15 amino acids. CDR3 DNA: TGCAGTGCTGACATCCGGGACAGGGTAAGGCACGAGCAGTACTTC. This sequence encodes CSADIRDRVRHEQYF.

The sample holds many counts of this clonotype. The chain combines TRBV10-3 with TRBJ1-2; D is uncertain. The germline V and J ends were trimmed by 2 bases and 8 bases, with 9 bases remaining between them. CDR3 size: 12 residues. CDR1 is ENHRY, CDR2 SYGVKD, per germline. DNA for the CDR3: TGTGCCATCAGTGAGGGCGTCGGCGGCTACACCTTC. Its translation is CAISEGVGGYTF.

The rearrangement uses TRBV28 and TRBJ1-2; D not resolved. Trimming left V 7 bases short and J 2 bases short, with 14 bases between. This CDR3 contains 14 residues. Germline CDR1 and CDR2: MDHEN and SYDVKM. Written as DNA, the CDR3 is TGTGCCAGCACCTCGGTCCGGGGAAACTATGGCTACACCTTC. This sequence encodes CASTSVRGNYGYTF.

This clonotype was observed at least ten times. The chain uses TRBV6-1 and TRBJ1-1; perhaps TRBD1 as D (5 bases). CDR1 is MNHNS, CDR2 SASEGT, per germline. There are 13 residues in the CDR3. V was cut by 7 bases and J by 0 bases, with 9 bases left in between. CDR3 protein: CASKKGMNTEAFF. The DNA for the CDR3 is TGTGCCAGCAAAAAGGGGATGAACACTGAAGCTTTCTTT.

This CDR3 reads CAISGDSYEQYF. In DNA form, the CDR3 reads TGTGCCATCAGTGGAGATTCCTACGAGCAGTACTTC. The chain links TRBV10-3 to TRBJ2-7; D uncertain. This CDR3 has 12 amino acids. V lost 4 bases to trimming and J lost 1 base, with 5 bases between them. The germline V gene encodes CDR1 ENHRY and CDR2 SYGVKD.

This clonotype has at least ten counts. The chain joins TRBV28 to TRBJ1-2, with D tentatively TRBD1 (5 bases). The CDR3 totals 14 residues. Trimming stripped 4 bases from V and 4 bases from J, with 13 bases between. Germline V gene lookup returns CDR1 MDHEN and CDR2 SYDVKM. The CDR3 protein is CASSSPRGSYGYTF. DNA of the CDR3: TGTGCCAGCAGTTCCCCGAGGGGATCCTATGGCTACACCTTC.

V usage is TRBV10-3 and J usage is TRBJ1-1, with D perhaps matching TRBD1 (6 bases). Trimming took off 4 bases at V and 0 bases at J, with 9 bases between the two ends. The CDR3 contains 14 residues. From germline, CDR1 is ENHRY and CDR2 SYGVKD. Here the CDR3 reads CAISGRGLNTEAFF. CDR3 sequence (DNA): TGTGCCATCAGTGGCAGGGGTTTGAACACTGAAGCTTTCTTT.

This clonotype was seen many times. This chain connects TRBV6-6 to TRBJ2-7; TRBD1 agrees at 10 bases. V was pared by 0 bases and J by 1 base, with 6 bases of the junction left unmatched. The germline gives CDR1 MNHNY, CDR2 SVGAGI (reference sequence). This CDR3 comprises 17 residues. This CDR3 is CASSYSLMGQGSYEQYF. CDR3 DNA: TGTGCCAGCAGTTACTCGTTGATGGGACAGGGGTCCTACGAGCAGTACTTC.

This clonotype has at least ten counts. The chain is built from TRBV11-2 and TRBJ2-7; 7 positions match TRBD1. This CDR3 is built from 16 residues. V lost 0 bases to trimming and J lost 6 bases; unmatched junction nucleotides: 11. CDR1 is SGHAT, CDR2 FQNNGV, per germline. CDR3 in DNA: TGTGCCAGCAGCTTAGAGCTGACAGGGCTGAGGCCCGAGCAGTACTTC. Protein: CASSLELTGLRPEQYF.